The 15 T cell receptor beta chains in this list originate from one sample, sequenced in a study of shared clonotypes between healthy human individuals. Sequencing was performed with immunoSEQ multiplex PCR; in TCRdb, only in-frame clones are kept and a portion is missing. The table includes about 2.3 million clones, more than 85% detected once. The specimen sequenced was naive CD4+ T cells from PBMCs. Noted subset: CD45RA+ positively selected. The receptors were sampled from a man aged 18 to 35 in good health. Some clones in this sample may be carry-over from other donors' samples.

This sequence joins TRBV28 and TRBJ1-5; possibly TRBD1 for D (5 bases). CDR3 length: 15 residues. Trimming stripped 2 bases from V and 4 bases from J, with 12 bases between. CDR1 is MDHEN and CDR2 is SYDVKM in the germline V gene. The CDR3 DNA reads as TGTGCCAGCAGTTTAGTTTCAGGGAGGAATCAGCCCCAGCATTTT. Its protein is CASSLVSGRNQPQHF.

The J gene is TRBJ1-2, the V gene TRBV28; no clear D. CDR3 size: 13 residues. Germline V gene data show CDR1 as MDHEN and CDR2 as SYDVKM. V lost 7 bases, J lost 5 bases, and 14 bases lay in between. The CDR3 region is CASTLSGNYGYTF. CDR3 in DNA: TGTGCCAGCACCCTCAGCGGAAATTATGGCTACACCTTC.

The V and J genes are TRBV6-6 and TRBJ2-7, with D perhaps TRBD1 or TRBD2 (5 bases each). This CDR3 has 14 amino acids. V dropped 6 bases and J dropped 3 bases, with 15 bases sitting between them. CDR1 and CDR2 (germline): MNHNY, SVGAGI (reference sequence). CDR3 nucleotides: TGTGCCAGCAGCACTCGTGGGGGTATCTACGAGCAGTACTTC. This translates into CASSTRGGIYEQYF.

Note on this clone: One end of the junction does not line up with germline, which may come from a read error. The chain couples TRBV29-1 to TRBJ2-7, with TRBD2 as a possible D gene (6 bases). The CDR3 totals 11 residues. CDR1 and CDR2 (germline): SQVTM, ANQGSEA. Here the CDR3 reads CSVATTGGLNF. The CDR3 nucleotides are TGCAGCGTCGCAACTACGGGTGGACTAAACTTC.

The chain carries TRBV11-2 and TRBJ2-6; 8 nucleotides line up with TRBD1. V gave up 11 bases and J gave up 3 bases; unmatched junction bases: 9. The CDR3 covers 15 residues. Germline CDR1 and CDR2: SGHAT and FQNNGV. In DNA form, the CDR3 reads TGTGCCGTCTTGTCAGGGGGCTATGGGGCCAACGTCCTGACTTTC. Translation: CAVLSGGYGANVLTF.

The count of this clone is one. The chain is built from TRBV5-1 and TRBJ1-4; perhaps TRBD1 as D (5 bases). Trimming shortened V by 0 bases and J by 4 bases, and 10 bases separated the two germline ends. Germline CDR1 and CDR2: SGHRS and YFSETQ. CDR3 size: 15 residues. Written as DNA, the CDR3 is TGCGCCAGCAGCTTGGCGGGACCTGGTAATGAAAAACTGTTTTTT. Amino acid sequence: CASSLAGPGNEKLFF.

The chain links TRBV28 to TRBJ2-2, with D unclear. Germline loops: CDR1 MDHEN, CDR2 SYDVKM. The CDR3 contains 15 residues. Trimming took 5 bases from V and 5 from J, leaving 15 bases between them. The CDR3 DNA reads TGTGCCAGCAGTCGGGTCCGGCAGCGAACCGGGGAGCTGTTTTTT. It yields the protein CASSRVRQRTGELFF. The complete variable domain, with remaining parts taken from reference TRBV28 and TRBJ2-2, reads DVKVTQSSRYLVKRTGEKVFLECVQDMDHENMFWYRQDPGLGLRLIYFSYDVKMKEKGDIPEGYSVSREKKERFSLILESASTNQTSMYLCASSRVRQRTGELFFGEGSRLTVL.

In DNA form, the CDR3 reads TGTGCCAGCAGCTTACAGGGGGCGGGACGGAGCTATGGCTACACCTTC. It specifies CASSLQGAGRSYGYTF. The chain is built from TRBV13 and TRBJ1-2; TRBD1 matches at 8 bases. Germline V CDR1 and CDR2: PRHDT, FYEKMQ (reference sequence). This CDR3 has 16 amino acids. Germline trimming cut 2 bases from V and 4 bases from J; bases unmatched to any gene: 9.

CDR3 in amino acids: CASIVGTEAFF. CDR3 sequence (DNA): TGTGCCAGCATCGTCGGCACTGAAGCTTTCTTT. The rearrangement links TRBV7-9 to TRBJ1-1; D not resolved. CDR1 and CDR2 (germline): SEHNR, FQNEAQ (reference sequence). The CDR3 has 11 amino acids. V was trimmed by 7 bases and J by 4 bases, leaving 7 bases between them.

The chain carries TRBV30 and TRBJ1-1; D is undetermined. Germline CDR1 GTSNPN, CDR2 SVGIG (reference sequence). The V and J ends lost 4 bases and 1 base respectively, with 4 bases between them. CDR3 size: 11 residues. The CDR3 DNA is TGTGCCTGGAAGGAGAACACTGAAGCTTTCTTT. It encodes CAWKENTEAFF.

Of note for this clone: The same CDR3 also results from other DNA sequences found in this sample. The gene calls are TRBV4-3 and TRBJ1-1; tentative D call: TRBD1 (6 bases). The germline V gene has CDR1 LGHNA and CDR2 YSLEER. The CDR3 spans 15 residues. V lost 0 bases, J lost 1 base, and 9 bases lay in between. CDR3 nucleotide sequence: TGCGCCAGCAGCCAAGATAGGGGGTGGAACACTGAAGCTTTCTTT. This encodes CASSQDRGWNTEAFF.

V gene TRBV7-8 combines with J gene TRBJ2-5, with TRBD2 identical over 7 bases. Looked up from germline, CDR1 is SGHVS and CDR2 is FQNEAQ. V gave up 5 bases and J gave up 4 bases; unmatched junction bases: 28. The CDR3 is 21 residues long. CDR3 region: CASSARPDGGSMPPPRETQYF. CDR3 DNA sequence: TGTGCCAGCAGCGCCCGGCCAGATGGCGGGAGTATGCCCCCGCCAAGAGAGACCCAGTACTTC.

The rearrangement links TRBV7-2 to TRBJ1-2; no clear D gene. Trimming left V 1 base short and J 3 bases short, with 9 bases between. The CDR3 contains 14 residues. CDR1 is SGHTA and CDR2 is FQGNSA in the germline V gene. CDR3 residues: CASSLGATYYGYTF. The CDR3, as DNA: TGTGCCAGCAGCTTAGGGGCCACCTACTATGGCTACACCTTC. The entire variable domain, with the rest obtained from reference TRBV7-2 and TRBJ1-2, is as follows: GAGVSQSPSNKVTEKGKDVELRCDPISGHTALYWYRQSLGQGLEFLIYFQGNSAPDKSGLPSDRFSAERTGGSVSTLTIQRTQQEDSAVYLCASSLGATYYGYTFGSGTRLTVV.

This clone was recorded only once. The genes are TRBV7-2 and TRBJ2-7, with 10 bases fitting TRBD1. The CDR3 spans 14 residues. The germline CDR1 and CDR2 sequences are SGHTA and FQGNSA. Losses at the gene ends were 5 bases for V and 6 bases for J; bases not matched to a gene: 7. Written as DNA, the CDR3 is TGTGCCAGCAGCACGGGACAGGGGAGTGGCGAGCAGTACTTC. Translated: CASSTGQGSGEQYF.

This clone was observed a handful of times. The genes are TRBV9 and TRBJ1-1, with D tentatively TRBD1 (6 bases). Germline V gives CDR1 SGDLS, CDR2 YYNGEE. This CDR3 comprises 15 residues. V lost 0 bases and J lost 1, with 10 bases in between. In DNA, the CDR3 is TGTGCCAGCAGCGTAGTCGGGACACAGAACACTGAAGCTTTCTTT. Translation: CASSVVGTQNTEAFF.